The clone carrying this T cell receptor beta chain qualifies as medium-sized (0.01 to 0.1%). Its cognate antigen is unknown. The sample is drawn from a study of tumor-infiltrating lymphocytes in localized non-small cell lung cancer. V was pared by 5 bases and J by 6 bases, with 8 bases between. The CDR3 loop spans 11 amino acids. Germline loops: CDR1 SGHDT, CDR2 YYEEEE. Study-wide findings and caveats: Tumor T-cell fraction from TCR sequencing was not associated with recurrence-free survival (p = 0.61). Higher tumor T cell infiltration than in uninvolved lung was supported by TCRbeta sequencing.

The table came from immunoSEQ multiplex PCR; TCRdb's copy has only in-frame clones and leaves some out. The sample shows roughly 25,000 clones, 55% to 75% of them seen only once. The source is a human donor with non-small cell lung cancer. The chain employs TRBV5-6 and TRBJ1-1, with D possibly matching TRBD1 (5 bases). Sequencing was carried out using lung tumor tissue. In nucleotides, the CDR3 is TGTGCCAGCAGTTGGGACGCTGAAGCTTTCTTT. Its translation is CASSWDAEAFF.